These T cell receptor beta chains were read from a single sample in a study of beta chain features in type 1 diabetes. Sequencing used immunoSEQ multiplex PCR; TCRdb keeps in-frame clones, though not all of them. The data contain about 40,000 clones, 50% of them singletons. The source material was stem cell memory CD4+ T cells from blood. The receptors derive from a woman younger than 45 in good health. Both conserved end residues are part of each CDR3. Each record gives: clone size, V gene, J gene, D gene, CDR3 protein, CDR3 DNA. D genes are given only for firm matches. Rows give clone size only sometimes, using once, few, many, or a class for an expanded clone.

few,TRBV9,TRBJ2-5,NA,CASSVGVDLRTETQYF,TGTGCCAGCAGCGTAGGCGTGGACTTAAGGACGGAGACCCAGTACTTC
NA,TRBV29-1,TRBJ2-5,TRBD1,CSVREGAGETQYF,TGCAGCGTCCGCGAGGGGGCCGGAGAGACCCAGTACTTC
NA,TRBV6-6,TRBJ1-2,TRBD1,CASTDRAPGYTF,TGTGCCAGCACCGACAGGGCTCCTGGCTACACCTTC
NA,TRBV7-3,TRBJ2-2,NA,CASSLNVRASTGELFF,TGTGCCAGCAGCTTAAATGTGAGGGCCTCCACCGGGGAGCTGTTTTTT
NA,TRBV5-1,TRBJ2-3,NA,CASLYRDAGGVDTQYF,TGCGCCAGCTTGTACCGGGACGCCGGGGGTGTAGATACGCAGTATTTT
NA,TRBV10-3,TRBJ2-7,NA,CAISGNYEQYF,TGTGCCATCTCGGGGAACTACGAGCAGTACTTC
NA,TRBV19,TRBJ2-1,TRBD2,CASSLLAGVSYNEQFF,TGTGCCAGTAGCCTACTAGCGGGAGTTTCGTACAATGAGCAGTTCTTC
NA,TRBV18,TRBJ2-2,NA,CASSLHYTGELFF,TGTGCCAGCTCACTCCACTACACCGGGGAGCTGTTTTTT
NA,TRBV7-2,TRBJ2-7,NA,CASSLVLGQSEQYF,TGTGCCAGCAGCTTAGTCCTCGGACAATCGGAGCAGTACTTC
NA,TRBV5-1,TRBJ2-7,TRBD2,CASSPTLGPGLATLQYF,TGCGCCAGCAGCCCCACCCTGGGACCGGGACTAGCGACTCTGCAGTACTTC
once,TRBV19,TRBJ2-1,NA,CASQLLAGQGNEQFF,TGTGCCAGTCAATTACTAGCGGGACAGGGCAATGAGCAGTTCTTC
few,TRBV25-1,TRBJ2-7,NA,CASQKGREYEQYF,TGTGCCAGCCAAAAGGGGCGAGAGTACGAGCAGTACTTC
NA,TRBV7-2,TRBJ1-5,NA,CASSQSRNNQPQHF,TGTGCCAGCAGCCAGTCTCGAAACAATCAGCCCCAGCATTTT
NA,TRBV7-2,TRBJ2-7,NA,CASSLGSGTPYEQYF,TGTGCCAGCAGCTTAGGAAGCGGGACACCATACGAGCAGTACTTC
NA,TRBV10-3,TRBJ2-7,NA,CAISDPGSSYEQYF,TGTGCCATCAGTGACCCCGGGTCCTCCTACGAGCAGTACTTC
NA,TRBV28,TRBJ2-1,TRBD2,CASSAASGSHNEQFF,TGTGCCAGCAGTGCCGCTAGCGGGAGTCATAATGAGCAGTTCTTC
NA,TRBV9,TRBJ2-7,NA,CATPPSRDSSYEQYF,TGTGCCACCCCACCATCCCGGGACTCGTCCTACGAGCAGTACTTC
NA,TRBV19,TRBJ2-1,NA,CASSISSGNEQFF,TGTGCCAGTAGTATAAGTAGCGGCAATGAGCAGTTCTTC
NA,TRBV15,TRBJ1-4,NA,CATSAPGRANEKLFF,TGTGCCACCAGCGCCCCCGGGAGGGCTAATGAAAAACTGTTTTTT
NA,TRBV10-3,TRBJ2-7,NA,CAISRAQGPSYEQYF,TGTGCCATCAGTCGGGCCCAGGGGCCCTCCTACGAGCAGTACTTC
NA,TRBV27,TRBJ2-1,NA,CASSFWGSYNEQFF,TGTGCCAGCAGTTTTTGGGGCAGTTACAATGAGCAGTTCTTC
NA,TRBV5-5,TRBJ1-2,NA,CASSLGVLYGYTF,TGTGCCAGCAGCTTGGGCGTTCTCTATGGCTACACCTTC
NA,TRBV28,TRBJ2-7,NA,CASSLGQSYEQYF,TGTGCCAGCAGTTTGGGGCAGTCCTACGAGCAGTACTTC
few,TRBV29-1,TRBJ1-4,TRBD1,CSVTGRNEKLFF,TGCAGCGTGACAGGGCGGAATGAAAAACTGTTTTTT
few,TRBV7-2,TRBJ2-7,TRBD1,CASSLGQGIHEQYF,TGTGCCAGCAGCTTAGGACAGGGGATCCACGAGCAGTACTTC
NA,TRBV19,TRBJ2-7,TRBD2,CASRALAALTYEQYF,TGTGCCAGTAGGGCGCTAGCGGCTTTAACCTACGAGCAGTACTTC
NA,TRBV15,TRBJ2-7,TRBD1,CATSRDRGFFEQYF,TGTGCCACCAGCAGGGACAGGGGCTTTTTCGAGCAGTACTTC
NA,TRBV6-5,TRBJ2-3,NA,CAARRTDTQYF,TGTGCCGCCAGGCGCACAGATACGCAGTATTTT
NA,TRBV10-3,TRBJ2-2,NA,CAVQRPTGELFF,TGTGCCGTCCAGCGGCCCACCGGGGAGCTGTTTTTT
NA,TRBV7-9,TRBJ2-1,NA,CASSPLSGQFF,TGTGCCAGCAGCCCCCTCAGCGGGCAGTTCTTC
few,TRBV9,TRBJ2-7,NA,CASSGGPLPGDEQYF,TGTGCCAGCAGCGGCGGACCGCTTCCGGGGGACGAGCAGTACTTC
NA,TRBV7-9,TRBJ1-4,NA,CASSQGTFGEKLFF,TGTGCCAGCAGCCAAGGGACATTCGGTGAAAAACTGTTTTTT